This TCR beta chain was found in a study of blood T cell repertoires in COVID-19. Looking at the study overall: Acute and convalescent COVID-19 specimens originated in the United States, Italy and Spain.

The CDR3 is made up of 15 amino acids. Germline CDR1 and CDR2: SEHNR and FQNEAQ (reference sequence). V lost 1 base and J lost 6; bases outside the gene matches: 4. The study drew participants aged about 18 to 89 years from some 23 US areas. Participant-given clinical history determined each cohort assignment. TCRdb's table, derived via immunoSEQ multiplex PCR, lists solely in-frame clones and lacks some. This table holds about 240,000 clones, 85% to 90% found once. The chain joins TRBV7-9 to TRBJ1-2; TRBD1 matches 11 bases. Sequencing was carried out using PBMCs or T cells enriched from blood (not recorded which). The sequence was collected from a woman aged 30 to 39 who had recovered from COVID-19. CDR3 protein: CASSLGRTGGDGYTF. The CDR3, as DNA: TGTGCCAGCAGCTTAGGGCGGACAGGGGGCGATGGCTACACCTTC.